Shown below are 19 T cell receptor beta chains from a single sample sequenced in a study of T cell responses to AZD1222 COVID-19 vaccine. TCRdb's table, derived via immunoSEQ multiplex PCR, lists solely in-frame clones and lacks some. The sample consists of 96,000 or so clones, 90% of them appearing once. Sequencing was performed on peripheral blood, taken on day 0 of AZD1222 vaccination. Receptor source: an adult in good health.

The chain couples TRBV28 to TRBJ2-4; TRBD1 matches at 7 bases. The V and J ends lost 5 bases and 6 bases, in that order; junction bases with no gene match: 4. The CDR3 is 13 residues long. Germline assignment: CDR1 MDHEN and CDR2 SYDVKM. CDR3 bases: TGTGCCAGCAGTGCTAACAGGGGAAACATTCAGTACTTC. Residues: CASSANRGNIQYF.

The CDR3 region has the DNA TGTGCCAGCACCACACTAGCGGGCTCCTACAATGAGCAGTTCTTC. This encodes CASTTLAGSYNEQFF. The chain uses TRBV7-9 and TRBJ2-1, with TRBD2 matching over 9 bases. Germline V lookup: CDR1 SEHNR, CDR2 FQNEAQ (reference sequence). J was trimmed by 0 bases and V by 7 bases; bases with no gene match: 4. The length of the CDR3 is 15 residues.

Notes on this clone: An end of the junction does not agree with germline; a read error may underlie this. In nucleotides, the CDR3 is TGTGCCAGCGGTTTGGGGGAGGGCCGCGAGCAGTACTTC. It encodes CASGLGEGREQYF. The chain recombines TRBV28 with TRBJ2-7, with TRBD2 identical over 7 bases. The CDR3 extends over 13 amino acids. Germline V gene data show CDR1 as MDHEN and CDR2 as SYDVKM.

The chain joins TRBV20-1 to TRBJ2-7; D is uncertain. CDR1 and CDR2 from the germline V gene are DFQATT and SNEGSKA (reference sequence). This CDR3 contains 11 residues. The germline V and J ends were trimmed by 4 bases and 3 bases, with 7 bases remaining between them. The CDR3 DNA reads as TGCAGTGCTAAGGAGAGCTACGAGCAGTACTTC. The encoded protein is CSAKESYEQYF.

The rearrangement links TRBV11-2 to TRBJ1-6; D gene uncertain. V shed 5 bases and J shed 0 bases, with 14 bases lying between them. The CDR3 runs 17 residues. The germline gives CDR1 SGHAT, CDR2 FQNNGV. CDR3 DNA sequence: TGTGCCAGCAGCGATCGAAGGCTTAGCTCCTATAATTCACCCCTCCACTTT. As protein: CASSDRRLSSYNSPLHF.

V gene TRBV19 combines with J gene TRBJ2-7; the match to TRBD2 covers 7 bases. CDR1 is LNHDA, CDR2 SQIVND, per germline (reference sequence). The CDR3 extends over 13 amino acids. After removal of 6 bases from V and 4 bases from J, the junction contained 6 bases not matched to a gene. CDR3 sequence (DNA): TGTGCCAGTAGCCTAGGGGAGGGTTACGAGCAGTACTTC. Translating gives CASSLGEGYEQYF.

The count of this clone is one. This sequence joins TRBV21-1 and TRBJ2-4; the D call in the table, TRBD2, was not verified against the DNA. TRBV21-1 is termed a pseudogene. The CDR3 contains 19 residues. CDR3 sequence reads: CASSKEWPGLRLAKNIQYF. The CDR3 DNA follows: TGTGCCAGCAGCAAAGAGTGGCCCGGACTCAGACTAGCCAAAAACATTCAGTACTTC.

V gene TRBV6-2 or TRBV6-3 combines with J gene TRBJ1-5; weak D call: TRBD1 (6 bases). V shed 2 bases and J shed 1 base, with 12 bases lying between them. The germline CDR1 and CDR2 sequences are MNHEY and SVGEGT. The CDR3 sequence is 16 residues long. This CDR3 is CASSYGGPGSNQPQHF. DNA of the CDR3: TGTGCCAGCAGTTACGGGGGGCCAGGAAGCAATCAGCCCCAGCATTTT.

CDR3 sequence reads: CATSDLYYTQYF. The CDR3 bases are TGTGCCACCAGTGATTTGTACTATACGCAGTATTTT. The V call is TRBV24-1, the J call TRBJ2-3; D is undetermined. Trimming took 0 bases from V and 7 from J, leaving 4 bases between them. Germline values: CDR1 KGHDR, CDR2 SFDVKD. The CDR3 runs to 12 residues.

J is TRBJ2-5 and V is TRBV7-2, with 11 positions matching TRBD2. In germline, CDR1 is SGHTA, CDR2 FQGNSA. The CDR3 has 19 residues. Trimming cost V 5 bases and J 5 bases; bases outside gene matches: 19. CDR3 nucleotides: TGTGCCAGCAGCCCAACCCTTTCTATAGCGGGAGGGTCCCAGGAGACCCAGTACTTC. Translated, it gives CASSPTLSIAGGSQETQYF.

The chain joins TRBV9 to TRBJ2-2; perhaps D is TRBD1 or TRBD2 (6 bases each). The length of the CDR3 is 14 residues. V gave up 0 bases and J gave up 4 bases, with 7 bases separating them. CDR1 is SGDLS, CDR2 YYNGEE, per germline. The CDR3 coding sequence is TGTGCCAGCAGCGTAGAGGGGGGCACCGGGGAGCTGTTTTTT. It specifies CASSVEGGTGELFF.

The chain uses TRBV4-3 and TRBJ2-5, with 8 bases that match TRBD2. The V segment lost 4 bases and the J segment 5 bases; nucleotides outside the gene matches: 6. Germline assignment: CDR1 LGHNA and CDR2 YSLEER. The CDR3 has 14 residues. CDR3 region: CASSRGTRKETQYF. DNA of the CDR3: TGCGCCAGCAGCCGAGGGACTAGGAAGGAGACCCAGTACTTC.

This chain links TRBV24-1 with TRBJ2-7; D may be TRBD2 (6 bases). Trimming left V 6 bases short and J 8 bases short, with 10 bases between. Germline V gene lookup returns CDR1 KGHDR and CDR2 SFDVKD. There are 11 residues in the CDR3. As DNA, the CDR3 is TGTGCCACCAGTTGGCGGGATAAGCAGTACTTC. Its translation: CATSWRDKQYF.

This CDR3 is CASSAGQGAWQETQYF. CDR3 nucleotides: TGTGCCAGCAGCGCGGGACAGGGGGCTTGGCAAGAGACCCAGTACTTC. This chain connects TRBV9 to TRBJ2-5; 12 bases map to TRBD1. The J segment lost 2 bases and the V segment lost 3 bases, leaving 5 bases of the junction unmatched. This CDR3 is 16 amino acids long. Germline CDR1 reads SGDLS; CDR2 reads YYNGEE.

The chain recombines TRBV7-3 with TRBJ1-2; 7 bases map to TRBD1. V gave up 1 base and J gave up 8 bases; unmatched junction bases: 19. CDR1 and CDR2 from the germline V gene are SGHTA and FQGTGA. This CDR3 has 18 residues. CDR3 coding DNA: TGTGCCAGCAGCTTAAAGGGACCCTTGGAGGGGGCATCTCAAGGCTACACCTTC. Translation gives CASSLKGPLEGASQGYTF. Looking up the rest from reference TRBV7-3 and TRBJ1-2 gives the full variable domain: GAGVSQTPSNKVTEKGKYVELRCDPISGHTALYWYRQSLGQGPEFLIYFQGTGAADDSGLPNDRFFAVRPEGSVSTLKIQRTERGDSAVYLCASSLKGPLEGASQGYTFGSGTRLTVV.

This chain uses TRBV30 with TRBJ1-1, with D possibly matching TRBD1 (5 bases). This CDR3 has 14 amino acids. Germline V gene data show CDR1 as GTSNPN and CDR2 as SVGIG (reference sequence). V was trimmed by 2 bases and J by 11 bases, leaving 21 bases between them. Here the CDR3 DNA reads TGTGCCTGGAGTACCCAGCTCGGGAGGGCAGGGGCTTTCTTT. As protein: CAWSTQLGRAGAFF.

This rearrangement joins TRBV9 to TRBJ1-2; no clear D. V lost 0 bases, J lost 8 bases, and 14 bases lay in between. Germline CDR1 and CDR2: SGDLS and YYNGEE. CDR3 size: 14 residues. The CDR3 bases are TGTGCCAGCAGCGTAGATACGGGAGTGAAGGGCTACACCTTC. This gives the protein CASSVDTGVKGYTF.

The rearrangement uses TRBV5-6 and TRBJ2-1; 10 bases are shared with TRBD2. Germline assignment: CDR1 SGHDT and CDR2 YYEEEE. The V gene end was trimmed by 0 bases and the J gene end by 10 bases; junction bases not matched to a gene: 7. The CDR3 length is 15 residues. The CDR3 DNA sequence: TGTGCCAGCAGCTTGGGTCTAGCGGGAGTTTGGGAGCAGTTCTTC. Protein: CASSLGLAGVWEQFF.

J is TRBJ1-6 and V is TRBV3-1 (or the pseudogene TRBV3-2); D might be TRBD1 (5 bases). The length of the CDR3 is 16 residues. Germline loops: CDR1 LGHDT, CDR2 YNNKEL (reference sequence). V was cut by 5 bases and J by 0 bases, with 11 bases left in between. In DNA, the CDR3 is TGTGCCAGCAGCTACCGACAGAGCTCCTATAATTCACCCCTCCACTTT. Protein sequence: CASSYRQSSYNSPLHF.